This T cell receptor (beta chain) comes out of a study of T cell repertoires in cytomegalovirus infection. Study background: Selection of CMV epitopes for the study included recently identified HLA-C-restricted and well-studied HLA-B-restricted ones. Both CMV infection and a matching HLA type were indicated by public TCR beta signatures. Study results and caveats: Ex vivo responses were dominated by HLA-C-restricted CMV-specific TCR beta clonotypes. The cumulative frequency of public TCR beta families distinguished individuals who carried CMV together with the relevant HLA.

TCRdb processed the reads anew with MiXCR; each CDR3 protein has one entry. This table holds some 900,000 distinct CDR3 sequences, about 31% found once. The table lists this clonotype with a few counts. Its antigen is currently unknown. Trimming removed 7 bases from V and 6 bases from J, with 18 bases in between. CDR1 and CDR2 (germline): MDHEN, SYDVKM. The CDR3 is made up of 14 amino acids. This sequence joins TRBV28 and TRBJ1-1; D is unclear. The sample here was cultured CD8+ T cells from PBMCs, taken from culture after CMV antigen stimulation. The TCR comes from a human donor in good health (CMV status not recorded). Some clones in this sample may be carry-over from other donors' samples. For the CDR3, the DNA is TGTGCCAGCAAAACTAATCGCGGGTTTGCTGAAGCTTTCTTT. Translating it yields CASKTNRGFAEAFF.